The TCR beta chain described here comes from a study of cytomegalovirus exposure and HLA in healthy donors (dated by TCRdb to the late 2010s). Regarding the complete study: An earlier analysis of approximately 590 of the donors reported more than 250 Gb of sequence data and more than 90 million unique TCR beta sequences from some 180 million T cells. Roughly 320 gigabases of sequencing data and about 92 million unique TCR sequences made up an early release that covered 500 to 700 HLA-typed donors. Of the roughly 400 genotyped donors, less than 90% were placed in the genetic ancestry cluster associated with self-reported Caucasian donors. The study aimed to test whether signatures of past pathogen exposure could be identified by cataloging public T cell receptors. The study profiled the T cell repertoires of under 850 subjects by immunosequencing and related them to cytomegalovirus serostatus. A separate validation cohort of approximately 120 different subjects was used in addition to the roughly 720-subject first cohort. To predict cytomegalovirus infection status, the study combined high-throughput TCR immunosequencing, statistical association of individual TCRs with disease status, and machine learning. To study patterns of TCR occurrence, a later analysis re-analyzed previously published TCR beta repertoires from several hundred donors and added high-resolution HLA genotyping. The later analysis used no new phenotypic data to find candidate immune exposures, relying instead on TCR beta sequences and their occurrence across donors. To decide whether each TCR beta V gene segment behaved as functional or pseudogenic, an earlier analysis of nearly 600 of the donors relied on high-throughput TCR beta sequencing. Donor age, sex, ethnicity and CMV serostatus were collected together with the repertoire data. In a later genetic analysis, genome-wide SNP genotypes for about three fifths of the 666 donors were used, and that subset was treated as a discovery cohort. Every repertoire in the discovery cohort had been generated on one and the same sequencing platform. HLA typing covered class I and class II loci at four-digit resolution. The number of typed donors differed by locus: roughly 620-640 for A, B, C, DRB1 and DQB1; approximately 540 for DQA1; approximately 600 for DPA1; and some 470 for DPB1. Four or five DR-DQ haplotypes were handled as single units for association and clustering because linkage in the cohort was strong. Across some 400 genotyped donors of the cohort, an average of roughly 200,000 unique TCR beta nucleotide sequences per donor were sequenced, and approximately 19% of those sequences were non-productive. The paper as a whole reports these results and caveats: It was suggested by the authors that the approach could potentially be generalized to other disease states and immunological phenotypes. Specific HLA alleles were associated with 16,951 TCR beta sequences at a false discovery rate of 0.05 in a later analysis. When HLA alleles, especially DR and DQ, strongly co-occurred, attributing TCR associations to individual alleles was difficult. According to a later analysis, most CMV-associated TCR beta chains appeared to be HLA-restricted, and the HLA associations seemed to be driven largely by CMV exposure. HLA typing was unavailable for some donors at each locus, so association tests used only the typed subset. Most TCR sequences were seen in very few donors, while some public TCRs were found in many individuals. According to a later analysis, parvovirus B19, influenza, CMV and Epstein-Barr virus appeared linked to several top co-occurrence clusters. In both the original and validation cohorts, the classifier was reported to diagnose cytomegalovirus status with high specificity and sensitivity. Some IMGT-functional V segments, including TRBV6-2 and TRBV6-3, could not be told apart with the 87-base-pair reads, so those segments were excluded. The only immune exposure information available for the cohort was CMV serostatus. Presence/absence analyses assumed roughly uniform sequencing depth across donors, an assumption that may not hold. A further reported finding was that TCR beta sequences accurately predicted the HLA-A and HLA-B alleles for most subjects in the first cohort. A group of highly shared sequence variants was considered likely to be a technical artifact of the sequencing pipeline. In a later genetic analysis, a missense DCLRE1C variant was associated with V-gene and J-gene trimming of TCR beta chains, and the association was replicated in an independent cohort. Broadly in line with IMGT annotations, most TCR beta V segments showed up in productive rearrangements about 90% or about 30% of the time in an earlier analysis of 587 of the donors. In vitro tests confirmed that a few of the cytomegalovirus-associated TCR beta chains recognize cytomegalovirus antigens. In a later analysis, the rate of TCR association differed among HLA loci, with DRB1 alleles having the most associated TCRs and HLA-C alleles having the fewest. In the study, around 150 TCR beta chains were listed as associated with cytomegalovirus. In a later analysis, HLA-associated TCR beta chains were found to be more clonally expanded and to have lower generation probabilities than equally common non-associated chains. Correlated functional status among segregating V segments might be attributable to linkage disequilibrium, but an unknown experimental factor could not be ruled out. About 15 rarely observed V segments, including chromosome 9 orphons, were excluded from the earlier analysis of several hundred of the donors because counts were too low. In a later genetic analysis, fewer N-insertions in productive TCRs were reported among donors in an Asian-associated ancestry cluster than the roughly 700-donor mean. The cohort was sequenced for TCR beta chains only, and without alpha or paired-chain data the features that could be detected were limited.

The cohort was made up of 500 to 850 healthy bone marrow donors. All cohort members were sampled while nominally healthy, although unrecorded immune exposures were likely present. The donor was CMV seronegative and belonged to the group of roughly 330 seronegative cohort members. Each donor provided a peripheral blood sample, and peripheral blood mononuclear cells were used for TCR beta sequencing. Genomic DNA extraction from the blood cell samples was performed with the Qiagen DNeasy Blood Extraction Kit. This clone was seen a handful of times. Its antigen is currently not known. No base quality values were provided; no much bigger clone lies one nucleotide off. Inclusive of the bounding cysteine and phenylalanine, the CDR3 is 21 residues long. The CDR3 DNA has 63 bases and is translated from base 1. As encoded in the germline V gene, CDR1 is SGDLS while CDR2 is YYNGEE. Compared with germline, V lacks 3 bases and J lacks 1 base; bases without a gene match: 13.

The library came from the immunoSEQ multiplex PCR assay. A mixture of 60 forward primers for TCR Vbeta segments and 13 reverse primers for TCR Jbeta segments was used in the multiplex PCR. Amplification of the CDR3 region of rearranged TCR beta genes was performed with a multiplex PCR assay on genomic DNA. The amplified TCR beta libraries were sequenced on the Illumina HiSeq System as 87-base-pair reads. From the authors' description of their analysis: In a later analysis, roughly 80 million unique TCR beta chains were counted across the 650 to 750 repertoires, and around 11 million of these chains were shared by at least two donors. A nearest-neighbor algorithm error-corrected the raw reads and collapsed the reads into unique sequences, merging closely related sequences to remove PCR and sequencing errors. CDR3 sequences were aligned to IMGT reference sequences to assign V, D and J gene segments. For a sequence to be retained, a match of at least six nucleotides to both a V gene segment and a J gene segment was required. A rearrangement counted as productive if the CDR3 had no stop codons and remained in frame with V and J, and every other rearrangement counted as non-productive. Following IMGT convention, CDR3 was defined as the stretch from the second conserved V-encoded cysteine to the conserved J-encoded phenylalanine. The earlier analysis of 550 to 650 of the donors excluded any sequence lacking an unambiguous match to a single V gene segment. In an earlier analysis of around 600 of the donors, V segments were called functional above 56.7% productive rearrangements and were called segregating when the between-donor standard deviation exceeded 5%. To diagnose cytomegalovirus status from the catalog of TCR beta chain sequences, a statistical classification framework was built. V and J gene assignment, in a later analysis, came from comparing TCR nucleotide sequences with IMGT/GENE-DB human TR gene sequences. Using the TCRdist pipeline, a later analysis assigned CDR3 sequences along with most-parsimonious VDJ recombination scenarios. A later analysis defined each TCR beta chain by its CDR3 amino acid sequence plus V-gene family, and excluded reads lacking a unique V-gene family. A later analysis removed 592 highly shared, low-generation-probability nucleotide sequences to deal with suspected cross-contamination and a sequencing artifact. A later analysis calculated a clonal expansion index for each public chain from normalized within-repertoire ranks of inferred template counts. Generation probabilities in a later analysis came from a VDJ recombination model fitted to out-of-frame rearrangements, and those results were checked against IGoR. Hypergeometric tests were used in a later analysis to score TCR-TCR, TCR-HLA and TCR-CMV co-occurrence, with a repertoire-size bias correction applied to the TCR pairs. A later analysis estimated false discovery rates by permuting HLA or CMV assignments 20 times. In a later analysis, co-occurring TCRs were grouped using DBSCAN, with TCRdist sequence similarity added in when clustering inside HLA-allele-positive subsets. Repertoires with fewer than 30,000 or more than 120,000 public chains were left out of co-occurrence clustering, as were about 5 repertoires with anomalous nucleotide sharing. What TCRdb holds here is the immuneACCESS table cut down to in-frame rearrangements. Part of the clones is not present; checked against another copy, under half of the missing clones reflect an unresolved V gene, and the others are unexplained. The V and J calls and clone size come from that table; D and trimming were worked out from the DNA. The sample table shows around 140,000 clones, and approximately 60% are seen once. The ten biggest clones cover 2% to 3% of the sample.

The specimen sequenced was PBMCs. This TCR came from a woman between 40 and 50 years old in good health and CMV-seronegative. The chain employs TRBV9 and TRBJ2-4; TRBD2 lines up with 16 middle nucleotides. The base sequence is TGTGCCAGCAGCGAGCCGCCCTCCGGGACTAGCGGGGGGGTTGCCAAAAACATTCAGTACTTC. Its translation is CASSEPPSGTSGGVAKNIQYF.